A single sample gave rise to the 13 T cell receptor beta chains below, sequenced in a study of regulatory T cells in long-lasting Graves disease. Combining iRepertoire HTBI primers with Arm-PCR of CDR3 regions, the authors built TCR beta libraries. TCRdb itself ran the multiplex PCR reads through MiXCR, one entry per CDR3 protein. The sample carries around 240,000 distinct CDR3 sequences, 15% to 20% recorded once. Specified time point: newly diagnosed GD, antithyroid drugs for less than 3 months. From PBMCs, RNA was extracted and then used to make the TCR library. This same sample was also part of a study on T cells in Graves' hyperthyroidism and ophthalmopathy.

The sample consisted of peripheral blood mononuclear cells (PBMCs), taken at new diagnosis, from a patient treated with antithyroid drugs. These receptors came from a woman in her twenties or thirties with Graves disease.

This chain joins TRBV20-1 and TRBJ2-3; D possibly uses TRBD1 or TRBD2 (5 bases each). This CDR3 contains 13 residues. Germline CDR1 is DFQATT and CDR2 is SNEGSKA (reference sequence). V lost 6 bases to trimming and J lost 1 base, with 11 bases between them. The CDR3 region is CSATGTGTDTQYF. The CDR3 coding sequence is TGCAGTGCAACCGGGACCGGCACAGATACGCAGTATTTT.

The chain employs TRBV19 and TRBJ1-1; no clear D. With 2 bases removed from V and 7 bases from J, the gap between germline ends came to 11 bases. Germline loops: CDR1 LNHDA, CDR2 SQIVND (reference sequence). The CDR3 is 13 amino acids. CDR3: CASSISPTSEAFF. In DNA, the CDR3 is TGTGCCAGTAGTATATCGCCTACCAGTGAAGCTTTCTTT.

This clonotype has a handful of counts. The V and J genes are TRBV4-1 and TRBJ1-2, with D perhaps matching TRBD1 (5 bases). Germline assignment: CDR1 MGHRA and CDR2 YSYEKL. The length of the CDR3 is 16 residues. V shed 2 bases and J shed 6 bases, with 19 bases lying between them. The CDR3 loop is CASSQTSVKGRDGYTF. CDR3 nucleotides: TGCGCCAGCAGCCAAACATCTGTGAAGGGGAGGGATGGCTACACCTTC.

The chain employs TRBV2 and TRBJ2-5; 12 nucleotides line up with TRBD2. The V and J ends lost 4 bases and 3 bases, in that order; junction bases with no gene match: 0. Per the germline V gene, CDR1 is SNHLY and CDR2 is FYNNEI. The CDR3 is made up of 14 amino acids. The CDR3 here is CASSGLAGEETQYF. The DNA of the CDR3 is TGTGCCAGCAGTGGACTAGCGGGGGAAGAGACCCAGTACTTC.

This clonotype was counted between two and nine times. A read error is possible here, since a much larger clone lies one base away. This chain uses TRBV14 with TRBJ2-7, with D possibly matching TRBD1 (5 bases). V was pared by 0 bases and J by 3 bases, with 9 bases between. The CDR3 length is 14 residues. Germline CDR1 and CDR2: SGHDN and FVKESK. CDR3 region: CASSQDPRVYEQYF. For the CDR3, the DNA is TGTGCCAGCAGCCAAGATCCCAGGGTCTACGAGCAGTACTTC.

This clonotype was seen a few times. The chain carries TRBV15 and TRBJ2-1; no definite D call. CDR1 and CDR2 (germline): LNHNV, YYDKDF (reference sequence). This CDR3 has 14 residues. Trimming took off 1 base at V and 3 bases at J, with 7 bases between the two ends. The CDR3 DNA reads TGTGCCACCAGCAGAGCGGCCAGCTACAATGAGCAGTTCTTC. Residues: CATSRAASYNEQFF.

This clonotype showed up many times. CDR3 residues: CATQKQGNSPLHF. In nucleotides, the CDR3 is TGTGCCACCCAAAAACAGGGGAATTCACCCCTCCACTTT. The genes are TRBV15 and TRBJ1-6; 7 bases are shared with TRBD1. The germline CDR1 and CDR2 sequences are LNHNV and YYDKDF (reference sequence). The length of the CDR3 is 13 residues. V dropped 8 bases and J dropped 7; count of bases not matched to a gene: 5.

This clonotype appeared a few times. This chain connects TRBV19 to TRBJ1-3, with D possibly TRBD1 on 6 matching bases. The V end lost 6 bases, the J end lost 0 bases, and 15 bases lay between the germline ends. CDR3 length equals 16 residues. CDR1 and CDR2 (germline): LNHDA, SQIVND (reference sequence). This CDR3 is CASSSLGGDSGNTIYF. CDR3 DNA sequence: TGTGCCAGTAGCAGCTTGGGGGGCGACTCTGGAAACACCATATATTTT. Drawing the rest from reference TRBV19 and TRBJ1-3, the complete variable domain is DGGITQSPKYLFRKEGQNVTLSCEQNLNHDAMYWYRQDPGQGLRLIYYSQIVNDFQKGDIAEGYSVSREKKESFPLTVTSAQKNPTAFYLCASSSLGGDSGNTIYFGEGSWLTVV.

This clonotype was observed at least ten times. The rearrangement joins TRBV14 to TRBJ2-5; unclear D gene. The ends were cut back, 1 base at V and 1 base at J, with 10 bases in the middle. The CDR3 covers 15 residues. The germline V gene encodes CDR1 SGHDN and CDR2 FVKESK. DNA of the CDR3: TGTGCCAGCAGCCAAGGTGTACACCTCCAAGAGACCCAGTACTTC. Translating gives CASSQGVHLQETQYF.

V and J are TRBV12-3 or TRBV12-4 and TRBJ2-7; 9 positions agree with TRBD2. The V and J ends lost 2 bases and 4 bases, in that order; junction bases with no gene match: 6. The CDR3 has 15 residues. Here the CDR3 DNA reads TGTGCCAGCAGTTTATCGGGGACTAGCAGATACGAGCAGTACTTC. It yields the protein CASSLSGTSRYEQYF.

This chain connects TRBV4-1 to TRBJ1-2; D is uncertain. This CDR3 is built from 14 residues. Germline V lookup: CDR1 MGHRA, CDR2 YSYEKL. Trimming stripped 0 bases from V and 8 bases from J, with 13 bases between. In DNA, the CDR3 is TGCGCCAGCAGCCAAGATCGACGGGTACCCGGCTACACCTTC. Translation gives CASSQDRRVPGYTF.

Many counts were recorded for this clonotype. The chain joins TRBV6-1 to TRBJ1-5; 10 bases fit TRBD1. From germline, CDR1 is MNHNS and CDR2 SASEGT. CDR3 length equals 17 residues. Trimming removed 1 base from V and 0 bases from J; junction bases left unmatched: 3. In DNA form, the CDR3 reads TGTGCCAGCAGTGAAGGACAGGGGGCTTATAGCAATCAGCCCCAGCATTTT. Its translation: CASSEGQGAYSNQPQHF.

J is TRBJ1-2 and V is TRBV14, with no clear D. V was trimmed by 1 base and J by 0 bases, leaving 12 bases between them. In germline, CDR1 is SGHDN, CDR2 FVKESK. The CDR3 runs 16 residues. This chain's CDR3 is CASSQGPVGANYGYTF. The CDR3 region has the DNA TGTGCCAGCAGCCAAGGTCCCGTGGGAGCTAACTATGGCTACACCTTC. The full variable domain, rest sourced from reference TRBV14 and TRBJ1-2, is EAGVTQFPSHSVIEKGQTVTLRCDPISGHDNLYWYRRVMGKEIKFLLHFVKESKQDESGMPNNRFLAERTGGTYSTLKVQPAELEDSGVYFCASSQGPVGANYGYTFGSGTRLTVV.